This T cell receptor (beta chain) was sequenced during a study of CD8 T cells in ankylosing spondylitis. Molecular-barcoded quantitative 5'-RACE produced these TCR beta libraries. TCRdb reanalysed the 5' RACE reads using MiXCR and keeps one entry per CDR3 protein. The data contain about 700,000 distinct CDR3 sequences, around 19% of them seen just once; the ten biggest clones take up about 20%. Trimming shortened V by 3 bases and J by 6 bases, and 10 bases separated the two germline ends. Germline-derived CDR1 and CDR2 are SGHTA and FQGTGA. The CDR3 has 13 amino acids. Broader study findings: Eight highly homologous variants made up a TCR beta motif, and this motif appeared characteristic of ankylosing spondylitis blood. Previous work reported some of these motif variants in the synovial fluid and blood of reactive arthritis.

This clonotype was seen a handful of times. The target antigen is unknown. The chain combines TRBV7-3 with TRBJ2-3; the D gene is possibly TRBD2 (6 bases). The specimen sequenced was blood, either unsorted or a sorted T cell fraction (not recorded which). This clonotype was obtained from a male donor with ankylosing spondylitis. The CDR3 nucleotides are TGTGCCAGCAGCTTCGGGAGTCTGGATACGCAGTATTTT. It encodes CASSFGSLDTQYF.